This T cell receptor (beta chain) was sequenced during a study of graft-versus-host responses after intestinal transplantation. Across the study: Each recipient received a multivisceral, liver-intestinal, or isolated intestinal graft. For approximately three years after anti-thymocyte globulin induction, all recipients took tacrolimus and steroids.

Trimming removed 5 bases from V and 0 bases from J, with 11 bases in between. This CDR3 has 14 residues. Germline V gene lookup returns CDR1 MDHEN and CDR2 SYDVKM. Notes on the study in general: After transplant, early declines in HvG clones were associated with peak levels of circulating GvH clones.

With respect to this clone: Antigen unknown.

Repertoires were generated with immunoSEQ multiplex PCR, while TCRdb's copy carries only in-frame clones and drops some. The top ten clones hold about 0.07% of a sample with approximately 93,000 clones, roughly 92% of them seen once. Sequencing used unstimulated CD8+ T cells sorted from spleen or lymph node cells, obtained before transplant. This receptor was identified in a human donor who was the organ donor for an intestinal transplant. The chain couples TRBV28 to TRBJ2-7, with D possibly being TRBD1 (6 bases). The CDR3 region has the DNA TGTGCCAGCAGTCCGACAGGAAACTCCTACGAGCAGTACTTC. Encoded protein: CASSPTGNSYEQYF.